The rows below give T cell receptor beta chains drawn from one sample of a study of response to subunit inactivated influenza vaccine. TCRdb called the RT-PCR reads again in MiXCR, with one record for every CDR3 protein. The table records around 650,000 distinct CDR3 sequences, around 14% of them present only once. The source material was PBMCs from blood, sampled about 11 days after vaccination. The receptors shown here come from a man between 45 and 60 years old who received an inactivated influenza vaccine. CDR3s include the opening cysteine and the closing phenylalanine or tryptophan. The order of the fields is clone size, V gene, D gene, J gene, CDR3 DNA, CDR3 protein. D genes are given only for firm matches. Clone size is stated in some rows and not others, as once, few, many or a class when expanded.

few	TRBV2	-	TRBJ2-5	TGTGCCAGCACCCCCTTGGAGACCCAGTACTTC	CASTPLETQYF
few	TRBV5-1	TRBD2	TRBJ2-5	TGCGCCAGCAGCTTCCTAGCGGAGGAGACCCAGTACTTC	CASSFLAEETQYF
few	TRBV7-9	-	TRBJ2-5	TGTGCCAGCAGCTGGGAAGAGACCCAGTACTTC	CASSWEETQYF
-	TRBV5-1	-	TRBJ2-5	TGCGCCAGCAGCTTGATGTTCCGGAGGGATGGAGAGACCCAGTACTTC	CASSLMFRRDGETQYF
many	TRBV12-3/TRBV12-4	TRBD1	TRBJ2-1	TGTGCCAGCAGTTCTCCGGGACAGGGTTACAATGAGCAGTTCTTC	CASSSPGQGYNEQFF
few	TRBV12-3/TRBV12-4	TRBD1	TRBJ1-1	TGTGCCAGCAGATACTCCGGGACAGGTACCACTGAAGCTTTCTTT	CASRYSGTGTTEAFF
-	TRBV3-1	TRBD2	TRBJ2-7	TGTGCCAGCAGCCCTATCCTTAGCGGGGGGACCTACGAGCAGTACTTC	CASSPILSGGTYEQYF
-	TRBV14	-	TRBJ2-3	TGTGCCAGCAGCCAGCTCGGACAGAAATTTTCAGATACGCAGTATTTT	CASSQLGQKFSDTQYF
few	TRBV10-3	-	TRBJ2-7	TGTGCCATCAGTGAGTCGCGGTACCCCTACGAGCAGTACTTC	CAISESRYPYEQYF
-	TRBV4-3	-	TRBJ2-3	TGCGCCAGCAGCCAAGTCTTAGAGCTGGCCACAGATACGCAGTATTTT	CASSQVLELATDTQYF
-	TRBV11-2	-	TRBJ2-1	TGTGCCAGCAGCTCCCTCCTGGAGCAGTTCTTC	CASSSLLEQFF
few	TRBV28	-	TRBJ2-2	TGTGCCAGCAGTCCGACGGACGGGAACACCGGGGAGCTGTTTTTT	CASSPTDGNTGELFF
many	TRBV29-1	-	TRBJ2-7	TGCAGCGCTGCGTCCGGTTACGAGCAGTACTTC	CSAASGYEQYF
-	TRBV15	-	TRBJ2-4	TGTGCCACCAGCAGAGATCAGGAAGGTCCATACATTCAGTACTTC	CATSRDQEGPYIQYF
many	TRBV7-9	TRBD1	TRBJ1-2	TGTGCCAGCAGCTCCTCCGGGACAGGTTTTGGCTACACCTTC	CASSSSGTGFGYTF
few	TRBV7-2	-	TRBJ2-3	TGTGCCAGCAGCACAGGACAAATCACAGATACGCAGTATTTT	CASSTGQITDTQYF